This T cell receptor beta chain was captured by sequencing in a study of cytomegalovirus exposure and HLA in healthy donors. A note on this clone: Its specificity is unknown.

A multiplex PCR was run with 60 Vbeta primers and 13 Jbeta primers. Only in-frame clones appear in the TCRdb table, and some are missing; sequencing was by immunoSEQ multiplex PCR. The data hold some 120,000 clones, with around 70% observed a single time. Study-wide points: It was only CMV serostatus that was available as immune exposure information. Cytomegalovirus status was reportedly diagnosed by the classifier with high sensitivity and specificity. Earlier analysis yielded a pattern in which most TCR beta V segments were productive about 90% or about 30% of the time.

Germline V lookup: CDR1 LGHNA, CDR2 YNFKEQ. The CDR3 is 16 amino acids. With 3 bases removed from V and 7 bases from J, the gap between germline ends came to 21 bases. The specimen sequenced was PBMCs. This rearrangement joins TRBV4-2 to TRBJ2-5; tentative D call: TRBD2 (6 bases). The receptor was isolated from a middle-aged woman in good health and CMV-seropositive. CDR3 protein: CASSQPRRSGLGTQYF. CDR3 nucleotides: TGTGCCAGCAGCCAGCCCCGTAGAAGCGGGTTGGGGACCCAGTACTTC.